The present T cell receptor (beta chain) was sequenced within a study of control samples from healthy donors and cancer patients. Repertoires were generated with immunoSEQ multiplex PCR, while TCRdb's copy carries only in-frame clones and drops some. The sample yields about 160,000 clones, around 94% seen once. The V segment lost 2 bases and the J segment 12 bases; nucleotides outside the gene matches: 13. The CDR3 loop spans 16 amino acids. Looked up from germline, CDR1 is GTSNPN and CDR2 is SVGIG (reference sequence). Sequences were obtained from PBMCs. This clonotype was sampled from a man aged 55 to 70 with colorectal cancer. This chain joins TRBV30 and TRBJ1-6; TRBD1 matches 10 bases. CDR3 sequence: CAWSRKGTGEREPLHF. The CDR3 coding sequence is TGTGCCTGGAGTCGGAAAGGGACAGGGGAGAGGGAACCCCTCCACTTT.